This T cell receptor (beta chain) was identified during a study of blood T cell repertoires in COVID-19. Study as a whole: The study drew acute and convalescent COVID-19 samples from the United States, Italy and Spain. Sources were T cells, B-cell-depleted T cells, or PBMCs; the material itself was cDNA or gDNA.

The CDR3 totals 13 residues. Germline V gene lookup returns CDR1 PRHDT and CDR2 FYEKMQ (reference sequence). Trimming removed 8 bases at V and 8 bases at J, with 16 bases between. Original processing methods: How many nucleated cells were present was estimated from reference gene primer amplification. This table comes from immunoSEQ multiplex PCR, and its TCRdb copy is limited to in-frame clones, with some not included. The DNA gave D and trimming, while V, J and clone size come from that table. Of about 150,000 clones in the sample, around 83% are singletons; the top ten hold approximately 7%. This clonotype was obtained from a man in his fifties or sixties with active or convalescent COVID-19. This chain uses TRBV13 with TRBJ2-4, with D tentatively TRBD2 (5 bases). The sample taken for sequencing was peripheral blood. CDR3 protein: CASERPRSHIQYF. Written as DNA, the CDR3 is TGTGCCAGCGAGCGGCCCCGGTCACACATTCAGTACTTC.